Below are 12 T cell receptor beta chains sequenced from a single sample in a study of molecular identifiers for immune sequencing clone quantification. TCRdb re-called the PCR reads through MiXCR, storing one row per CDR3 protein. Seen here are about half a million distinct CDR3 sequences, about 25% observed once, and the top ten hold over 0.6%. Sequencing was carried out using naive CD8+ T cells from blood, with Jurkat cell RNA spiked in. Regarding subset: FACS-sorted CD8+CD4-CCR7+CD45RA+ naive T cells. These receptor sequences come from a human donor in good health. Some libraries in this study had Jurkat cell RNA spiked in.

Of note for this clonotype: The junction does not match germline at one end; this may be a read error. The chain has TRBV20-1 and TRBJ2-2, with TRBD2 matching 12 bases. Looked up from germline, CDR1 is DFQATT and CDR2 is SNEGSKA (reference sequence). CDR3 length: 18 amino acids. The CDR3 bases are TGCAGTGCTAGAGATCGCGGACTAGCGGGATGGTCTGGCGGGGGGCTGTTTTTT. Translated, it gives CSARDRGLAGWSGGGLFF.

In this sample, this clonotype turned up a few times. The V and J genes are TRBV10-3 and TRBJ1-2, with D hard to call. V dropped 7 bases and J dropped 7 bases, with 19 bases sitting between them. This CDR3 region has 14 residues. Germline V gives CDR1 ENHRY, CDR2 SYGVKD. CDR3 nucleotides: TGTGCCATCACGGAGGAGGGCTCCGTAAGTGGCTACACCTTC. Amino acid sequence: CAITEEGSVSGYTF.

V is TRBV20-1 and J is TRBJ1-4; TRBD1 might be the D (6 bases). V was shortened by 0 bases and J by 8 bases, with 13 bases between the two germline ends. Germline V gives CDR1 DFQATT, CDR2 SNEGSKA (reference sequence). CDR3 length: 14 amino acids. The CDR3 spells CSARDFQGREKLFF. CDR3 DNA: TGCAGTGCTAGAGATTTCCAGGGGAGGGAAAAACTGTTTTTT.

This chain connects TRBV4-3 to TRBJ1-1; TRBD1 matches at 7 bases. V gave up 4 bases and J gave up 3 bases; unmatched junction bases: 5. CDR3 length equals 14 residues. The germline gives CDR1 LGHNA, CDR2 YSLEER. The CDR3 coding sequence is TGCGCCAGCAGCCGACAGGGCCAGGACACTGAAGCTTTCTTT. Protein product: CASSRQGQDTEAFF.

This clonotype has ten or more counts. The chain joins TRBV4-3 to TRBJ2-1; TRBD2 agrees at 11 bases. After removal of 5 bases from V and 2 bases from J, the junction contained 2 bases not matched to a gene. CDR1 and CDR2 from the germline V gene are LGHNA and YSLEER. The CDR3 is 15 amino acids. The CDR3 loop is CASSEGLAAYNEQFF. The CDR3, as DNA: TGCGCCAGCAGCGAGGGACTAGCGGCCTACAATGAGCAGTTCTTC.

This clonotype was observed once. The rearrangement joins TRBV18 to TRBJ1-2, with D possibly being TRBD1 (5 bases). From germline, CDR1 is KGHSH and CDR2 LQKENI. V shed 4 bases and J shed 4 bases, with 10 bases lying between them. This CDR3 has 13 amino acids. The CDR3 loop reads CASSQRQPYGYTF. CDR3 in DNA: TGTGCCAGCTCACAGAGACAGCCCTATGGCTACACCTTC. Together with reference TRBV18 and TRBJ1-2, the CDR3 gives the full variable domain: NAGVMQNPRHLVRRRGQEARLRCSPMKGHSHVYWYRQLPEEGLKFMVYLQKENIIDESGMPKERFSAEFPKEGPSILRIQQVVRGDSAAYFCASSQRQPYGYTFGSGTRLTVV.

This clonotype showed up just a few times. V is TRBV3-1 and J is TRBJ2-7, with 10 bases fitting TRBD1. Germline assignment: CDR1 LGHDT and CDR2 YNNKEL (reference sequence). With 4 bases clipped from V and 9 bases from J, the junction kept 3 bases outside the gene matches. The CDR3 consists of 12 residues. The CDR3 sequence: CASSRRDRGQYF. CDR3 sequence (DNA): TGTGCCAGCAGCCGACGGGACAGGGGGCAGTACTTC.

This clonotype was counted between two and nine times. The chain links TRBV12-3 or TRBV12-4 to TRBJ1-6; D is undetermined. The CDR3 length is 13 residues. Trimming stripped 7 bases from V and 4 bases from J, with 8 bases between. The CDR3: CASTESYNSPLHF. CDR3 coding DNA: TGTGCCAGCACTGAGAGTTATAATTCACCCCTCCACTTT.

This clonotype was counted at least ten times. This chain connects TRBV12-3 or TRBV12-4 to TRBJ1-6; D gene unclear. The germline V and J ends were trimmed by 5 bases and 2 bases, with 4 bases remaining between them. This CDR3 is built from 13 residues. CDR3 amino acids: CASSPAYNSPLHF. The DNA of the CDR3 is TGTGCCAGCAGTCCCGCCTATAATTCACCCCTCCACTTT.

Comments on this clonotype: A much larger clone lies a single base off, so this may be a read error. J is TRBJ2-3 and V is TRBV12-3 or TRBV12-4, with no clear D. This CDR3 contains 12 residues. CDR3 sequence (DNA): TGTGCCAGCAGTTCCCACATAGATACGCTGTATTTT. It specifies CASSSHIDTLYF.

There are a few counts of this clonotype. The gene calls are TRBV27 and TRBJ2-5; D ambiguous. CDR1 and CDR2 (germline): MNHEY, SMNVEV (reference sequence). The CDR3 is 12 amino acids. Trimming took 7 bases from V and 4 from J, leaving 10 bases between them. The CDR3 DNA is TGTGCCAGCAAGTCCGTCCTAGAGACCCAGTACTTC. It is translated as CASKSVLETQYF.

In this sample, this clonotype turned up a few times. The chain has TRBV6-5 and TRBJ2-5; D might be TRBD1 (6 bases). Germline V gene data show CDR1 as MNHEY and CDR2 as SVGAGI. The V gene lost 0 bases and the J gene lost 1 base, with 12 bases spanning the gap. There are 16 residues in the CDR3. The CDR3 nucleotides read TGTGCCAGCAGTTACTCGATTCGAGGGGGCCAAGAGACCCAGTACTTC. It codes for CASSYSIRGGQETQYF.